This TCR beta chain appears in the sequencing data of a study of blood T cell repertoires in COVID-19. Turning to the study itself: Italy, Spain and the United States were the sources of the convalescent and acute COVID-19 samples. In each case, the material was cDNA or gDNA derived from T cells, B-cell-depleted T cells, or PBMCs.

Looked up from germline, CDR1 is SEHNR and CDR2 is FQNEAQ (reference sequence). V was shortened by 5 bases and J by 2 bases, with 9 bases between the two germline ends. The CDR3 covers 13 residues. The table lists this clone with a count of one. Per the original data handling: Amplified reference gene primers provided the basis for estimating nucleated cell counts. Sequenced by immunoSEQ multiplex PCR; TCRdb stores in-frame clones only, minus some. D and trimming were read from the DNA, whereas the V and J calls and clone size are those reported in that table. The sample shows 250,000 to 300,000 clones, roughly 85% of them seen only once.

The receptor comes from a man between 60 and 75 years old who had recovered from COVID-19. The chain couples TRBV7-9 to TRBJ1-2; a possible D gene is TRBD1 (6 bases). Sequenced sample: peripheral blood. As DNA, the CDR3 is TGTGCCAGCAGCGCCGGGACAAACTATGGCTACACCTTC. It codes for CASSAGTNYGYTF. The whole variable domain, filled in from reference TRBV7-9 and TRBJ1-2, reads DTGVSQNPRHKITKRGQNVTFRCDPISEHNRLYWYRQTLGQGPEFLTYFQNEAQLEKSRLLSDRFSAERPKGSFSTLEIQRTEQGDSAMYLCASSAGTNYGYTFGSGTRLTVV.